A single TCR beta chain is shown here with its context. Its antigen is still unknown. These data come from a study of cytomegalovirus exposure and HLA in healthy donors. Study observations and caveats: The study labeled around 160 TCR beta chains cytomegalovirus-associated. Fewer N-insertions (relative to the 666-donor mean) were reportedly seen in an Asian-associated ancestry cluster in a later analysis.

The CDR3 totals 14 residues. Trimming took 7 bases from V and 1 from J, leaving 11 bases between them. The V gene's germline CDR1 is MNHEY and CDR2 SMNVEV (reference sequence). PCR involved 60 Vbeta and 13 Jbeta primers. Assay: immunoSEQ multiplex PCR; the TCRdb copy retains only in-frame clones and omits some. The sample data list tens of thousands of clones. The chain joins TRBV27 to TRBJ1-5; D is possibly TRBD1 (5 bases). The sequence derives from a female donor in good health and CMV-seronegative. Specimen: PBMCs. The CDR3 region has the DNA TGTGCCAGCAATTCGGGGGAAAGCAATCAGCCCCAGCATTTT. Its translation is CASNSGESNQPQHF.